This T cell receptor beta chain was sequenced for a study of T-cell memory formation after mild COVID-19 (dated by TCRdb to the early 2020s). Concerning the study at large: TCR sequence clusters from the two donors were largely donor specific. T-cell clones expanding and contracting after mild COVID-19 in a couple of donors were tracked by longitudinal TCRalpha and TCRbeta repertoire sequencing. Two young, previously healthy adult volunteers, one female and one male, were included in the cohort. Broad study findings and their caveats: Contracting CD4+ clones turned up mainly in the CM and EM memory subsets, whereas EMRA was where CD8+ clones were enriched. Whether the second-wave clones peaking on day 37 were SARS-CoV-2 specific was not confirmed. The detection of some responding clones in pre-infection memory suggests that pre-existing cross-reactive memory T cells joined the SARS-CoV-2 response. Balanced CD4/CD8 phenotypes were observed for clones contracting from day 15 to 85, whereas a bias towards CD4+ was observed for a second wave of clones expanding from day 15 to 37. Only a couple of mild cases were covered in the study, and larger cohorts including severe cases with pre-infection samples were considered necessary.

Ficoll-Paque density gradient centrifugation was used to isolate PBMCs. In its sample, this clonotype was seen a few times. It has no known antigen specificity. Within one base of it there is no much larger clone, and no base qualities were kept. The germline V gene (reference sequence) specifies MNHEY as CDR1 and SMNVEV as CDR2. The germline ends are 7 bases apart after V is trimmed by 2 bases and J by 2 bases. Measured from the cysteine to the phenylalanine, the CDR3 is 14 residues long. Only the CDR3 region is kept as DNA, spanning 42 bases read in frame from base 1. The reads were generated on an Illumina NovaSeq 6000. Using 5'RACE with constant-segment primers, TCRalpha and TCRbeta cDNA libraries were constructed, with sample barcodes and unique molecular identifiers added in the process. RNA was extracted from every sample with Trizol reagent. Library amplification was performed in two PCR steps, and a second sample barcode and Illumina TruSeq adapters were introduced in the second step. Libraries were sequenced on an Illumina NovaSeq with 2 x 150 bp paired-end reads. The study's processing was this. Demultiplexing of reads and collapsing into UMI-guided consensus sequences were performed with migec v1.2.7. Using mixcr v2.1.11, UMI consensuses were aligned to TRA and TRB V and J templates and then assembled into clonotypes. Clonotypes were classified as expanded or contracted when called significant by both edgeR and NoisET, with noise models trained on biological replicates. For edgeR calls, a false discovery rate-adjusted p below 0.01 and a log2 fold-change threshold of 1 were applied. As an exploratory analysis of dynamics, PCA with hierarchical clustering was applied to max-normalized trajectories of the 1000 most abundant clonotypes. Each responding clone was given a CD4 or CD8 phenotype based on the CD4+ and CD8+ repertoires, which had been sequenced separately. The public sequencing data were trimmed at Q25 with fastp and processed into clonotypes with MiXCR by TCRdb, which kept only in-frame beta chains. All rows with the same CDR3 protein become a single entry with the most common DNA and genes. None of the V and J calls come from the authors' own analysis; TCRdb made them. This sample is represented by 450,000 to 700,000 distinct CDR3 sequences; 15% to 20% of them were singletons. Of the sample, around 13% falls within the top ten clones.

The TCR sequence derives from an adult woman who had mild COVID-19 (a few samples of this study predate the infection). The sample titles of this study are shuffled in the database, so cell type and time point are left out; the donor was told from shared clones. The chain uses TRBV27 and TRBJ1-5; no D gene call is confident. The source material was PBMCs or a T cell subset sorted from them (not recorded which). At the DNA level, the sequence is TGTGCCAGCAGTTTAAGGTGGGGCAATCAGCCCCAGCATTTT. It translates as CASSLRWGNQPQHF.